Presented here are 29 T cell receptor beta chains from one specimen sequenced in a study of T cell responses to AZD1222 COVID-19 vaccine. Produced via immunoSEQ multiplex PCR; TCRdb's table is partial and in-frame only. The sample gives fewer than 200,000 clones, roughly 92% of which show up once; about 1.6% is in the top ten. The sample in question was peripheral blood, obtained on day 0 of AZD1222 vaccination. Receptor source: an adult in good health.

The chain joins TRBV30 to TRBJ1-2; D is unclear. Germline loops: CDR1 GTSNPN, CDR2 SVGIG (reference sequence). Trimming cost V 1 base and J 8 bases, with 8 bases left between them. The CDR3 loop spans 11 amino acids. The CDR3 nucleotides are TGTGCCTGGAGTGCAGGTGTCGGCTACACCTTC. As protein: CAWSAGVGYTF.

This clone was detected only a few times. The gene calls are TRBV19 and TRBJ1-1; 8 nucleotides line up with TRBD1. Germline V CDR1 and CDR2: LNHDA, SQIVND (reference sequence). After removal of 5 bases from V and 1 base from J, the junction contained 6 bases not matched to a gene. This CDR3 has 15 amino acids. CDR3 amino acids: CASSARQGWNTEAFF. The CDR3 region has the DNA TGTGCCAGTAGTGCCCGACAGGGGTGGAACACTGAAGCTTTCTTT.

This clone turned up a few times. The chain couples TRBV14 to TRBJ1-2; 9 bases are shared with TRBD1. Germline lookup yields CDR1 SGHDN and CDR2 FVKESK. The CDR3 contains 15 residues. V was clipped by 4 bases and J by 4 bases; unmatched bases: 7. The CDR3 DNA follows: TGTGCCAGCAGCCCTAGGGACAGGGTTTCCTATGGCTACACCTTC. It specifies CASSPRDRVSYGYTF. The variable domain in full, with the rest retrieved from reference TRBV14 and TRBJ1-2, is EAGVTQFPSHSVIEKGQTVTLRCDPISGHDNLYWYRRVMGKEIKFLLHFVKESKQDESGMPNNRFLAERTGGTYSTLKVQPAELEDSGVYFCASSPRDRVSYGYTFGSGTRLTVV.

This sequence joins TRBV7-9 and TRBJ1-1; no clear D gene. Germline CDR1 SEHNR, CDR2 FQNEAQ (reference sequence). The length of the CDR3 is 14 residues. V was clipped by 2 bases and J by 0 bases, with 7 bases between them. CDR3 loop: CASSLTTLNTEAFF. CDR3 in DNA: TGTGCCAGCAGCTTAACTACTCTGAACACTGAAGCTTTCTTT.

The rearrangement links TRBV3-1 (or the pseudogene TRBV3-2) to TRBJ2-7; 8 bases match TRBD1. Per the germline V gene, CDR1 is LGHDT and CDR2 is YNNKEL (reference sequence). The CDR3 length is 18 residues. The trim removed 1 base at V and 0 bases at J, leaving 11 bases unmatched. CDR3 sequence (DNA): TGTGCCAGCAGCCAAGTTATGCGTGCGACAGGGGTCTCCTACGAGCAGTACTTC. Translation: CASSQVMRATGVSYEQYF.

The CDR3 DNA reads as TGTGCCAGCAGTGAACGAGGCCAGCCCCTTAGTGGCTACACCTTC. This encodes CASSERGQPLSGYTF. J is TRBJ1-2 and V is TRBV6-1; no clear D gene. Germline V gives CDR1 MNHNS, CDR2 SASEGT. V shed 2 bases and J shed 7 bases, with 17 bases lying between them. The CDR3 runs 15 residues.

The V gene is TRBV5-6, the J gene TRBJ2-1, with D unclear. The CDR3 loop spans 12 amino acids. CDR1 and CDR2 from the germline V gene are SGHDT and YYEEEE. Deletions cut 4 bases from V and 5 bases from J, with 7 bases between. The CDR3 loop reads CASSPPNNEQFF. CDR3 nucleotides: TGTGCCAGCAGCCCACCAAACAATGAGCAGTTCTTC.

The chain uses TRBV10-1 and TRBJ2-1, with a tentative D call TRBD2 (5 bases). The V gene's germline CDR1 is WNHNN and CDR2 SYGVQD (reference sequence). The CDR3 is 16 amino acids. Trimming shortened V by 11 bases and J by 5 bases, and 25 bases separated the two germline ends. The CDR3 DNA is TGCGCCGGCGCCGCTCGGGGTCTAGGGCGAAACAATGAGCAGTTCTTC. This gives the protein CAGAARGLGRNNEQFF.

This clone came up a few times. This chain uses TRBV11-2 with TRBJ2-7; no firm D call. This CDR3 has 13 amino acids. V shed 5 bases and J shed 5 bases, with 13 bases lying between them. CDR1 SGHAT and CDR2 FQNNGV come from the germline V gene. The CDR3 nucleotides read TGTGCCAGCAGCCGTAATGTCATCGACGAGCAGTACTTC. It translates to CASSRNVIDEQYF.

V is TRBV19 and J is TRBJ2-1, with TRBD1 matching 8 bases. The CDR3 spans 14 residues. V shed 4 bases and J 4 bases; nucleotides not matched to a gene: 3. Germline lookup yields CDR1 LNHDA and CDR2 SQIVND (reference sequence). The CDR3 nucleotides are TGTGCCAGTAGTAGGACAGGGCTGTACAATGAGCAGTTCTTC. It specifies CASSRTGLYNEQFF.

V and J are TRBV6-5 and TRBJ1-5, with D possibly matching TRBD1 (6 bases). Germline V CDR1 and CDR2: MNHEY, SVGAGI. The V end lost 7 bases, the J end lost 3 bases, and 13 bases lay between the germline ends. CDR3 size: 14 residues. The CDR3 reads CASKAGADNQPQHF. The CDR3 DNA follows: TGTGCCAGCAAGGCAGGGGCTGACAATCAGCCCCAGCATTTT.

The chain employs TRBV19 and TRBJ2-7; D call uncertain. This CDR3 has 14 amino acids. In germline, CDR1 is LNHDA, CDR2 SQIVND (reference sequence). Trimming took 0 bases from V and 3 from J, leaving 9 bases between them. CDR3 loop: CASSIDPLSYEQYF. CDR3 nucleotide sequence: TGTGCCAGTAGTATAGATCCCCTTAGCTACGAGCAGTACTTC.

The V call is TRBV4-3, the J call TRBJ1-6; D is ambiguous. V was shortened by 4 bases and J by 5 bases, with 18 bases between the two germline ends. Germline V CDR1 and CDR2: LGHNA, YSLEER. The CDR3 length is 17 residues. CDR3 protein: CASSPLKVGNDNSPLHF. The DNA of the CDR3 is TGCGCCAGCAGCCCCTTGAAAGTGGGGAACGATAATTCACCCCTCCACTTT.

V is TRBV6-5 and J is TRBJ2-5, with 9 positions matching TRBD2. J gave up 5 bases and V 2 bases, and 3 bases lay outside the gene matches. Germline V gene data show CDR1 as MNHEY and CDR2 as SVGAGI. The CDR3 is made up of 14 amino acids. DNA for the CDR3: TGTGCCAGCAGTTACATAGCGGGAGCTGAGACCCAGTACTTC. Translation gives CASSYIAGAETQYF.

The genes are TRBV19 and TRBJ1-3, with 7 bases that match TRBD1. CDR3 length: 15 residues. The ends lost 5 bases at V and 0 bases at J; junction bases unmatched: 4. Looked up from germline, CDR1 is LNHDA and CDR2 is SQIVND (reference sequence). CDR3 amino acids: CASSSGTDSGNTIYF. The CDR3 nucleotides read TGTGCCAGTAGTTCCGGGACAGACTCTGGAAACACCATATATTTT.

This clone was seen just once. This chain joins TRBV3-1 (or the pseudogene TRBV3-2) and TRBJ1-6; no firm D call. V gave up 1 base and J gave up 7 bases, with 8 bases separating them. The germline CDR1 and CDR2 sequences are LGHDT and YNNKEL (reference sequence). This CDR3 spans 14 amino acids. The CDR3 here is CASSQVGENSPLHF. CDR3 nucleotides: TGTGCCAGCAGCCAAGTCGGGGAAAATTCACCCCTCCACTTT.

The CDR3, as DNA: TGTGCCAGCACCCGGGATTCAGGGGGCTACACCTTC. Translated: CASTRDSGGYTF. The rearrangement joins TRBV7-9 to TRBJ1-2; D is possibly TRBD1 (5 bases). This CDR3 comprises 12 residues. Looked up from germline, CDR1 is SEHNR and CDR2 is FQNEAQ (reference sequence). V lost 7 bases to trimming and J lost 8 bases, with 14 bases between them.

The chain couples TRBV30 to TRBJ2-3; tentative D call: TRBD1 (5 bases). Deletions cut 4 bases from V and 2 bases from J, with 10 bases between. This CDR3 comprises 13 residues. Per germline, CDR1 GTSNPN and CDR2 SVGIG (reference sequence). The CDR3 sequence is CAWTGQATDTQYF. In DNA, the CDR3 is TGTGCCTGGACAGGGCAAGCCACAGATACGCAGTATTTT. The full variable domain, in which reference TRBV30 and TRBJ2-3 provide the parts outside the CDR3, is SQTIHQWPATLVQPVGSPLSLECTVEGTSNPNLYWYRQAAGRGLQLLFYSVGIGQISSEVPQNLSASRPQDRQFILSSKKLLLSDSGFYLCAWTGQATDTQYFGPGTRLTVL.

In its sample, this clone was seen once. The chain carries TRBV6-5 and TRBJ1-5; no clear D gene. Between the trimmed V and J ends, which lost 8 bases and 2 bases, there was a span of 16 bases. The CDR3 is 15 amino acids. Looked up from germline, CDR1 is MNHEY and CDR2 is SVGAGI. The DNA of the CDR3 is TGTGCCAGCTTTTCGCGGTACACCGGCAATCAGCCCCAGCATTTT. The encoded protein is CASFSRYTGNQPQHF.

The chain recombines TRBV25-1 with TRBJ1-2; tentative D call: TRBD1 (5 bases). Trimming removed 3 bases at V and 3 bases at J, with 8 bases between. The CDR3 is 13 residues long. The V gene's germline CDR1 is MGHDK and CDR2 SYGVNS. The CDR3 loop reads CASSDRAHYGYTF. DNA for the CDR3: TGTGCCAGCAGTGACAGGGCTCACTATGGCTACACCTTC.

The chain couples TRBV5-1 to TRBJ1-5; D is undetermined. Germline lookup yields CDR1 SGHRS and CDR2 YFSETQ. This CDR3 has 13 amino acids. V lost 1 base to trimming and J lost 1 base, with 3 bases between them. The DNA for the CDR3 is TGCGCCAGCAGCTTGTACAGCAATCAGCCCCAGCATTTT. This sequence encodes CASSLYSNQPQHF. The full variable domain, rest sourced from reference TRBV5-1 and TRBJ1-5, is KAGVTQTPRYLIKTRGQQVTLSCSPISGHRSVSWYQQTPGQGLQFLFEYFSETQRNKGNFPGRFSGRQFSNSRSEMNVSTLELGDSALYLCASSLYSNQPQHFGDGTRLSIL.

V usage is TRBV6-2 or TRBV6-3 and J usage is TRBJ2-3; 9 positions match TRBD1. Germline lookup yields CDR1 MNHEY and CDR2 SVGEGT. The CDR3 consists of 15 residues. The J segment lost 5 bases and the V segment lost 6 bases, leaving 9 bases of the junction unmatched. For the CDR3, the DNA is TGTGCCAGCAGCCGTTGGACAGGGGAAGGAGATACGCAGTATTTT. Encoded protein: CASSRWTGEGDTQYF.

The table lists this clone with a count of one. The J gene is TRBJ1-1, the V gene TRBV6-5, with D possibly being TRBD1 (6 bases). The CDR3 length is 14 residues. Germline V gene sequence: CDR1 MNHEY, CDR2 SVGAGI. Between the trimmed V and J ends, which lost 5 bases and 7 bases, there was a span of 17 bases. CDR3 DNA sequence: TGTGCCAGCAGTCCCACAGGGTACCGGAGTGAAGCTTTCTTT. It is translated as CASSPTGYRSEAFF.

The rearrangement links TRBV6-5 to TRBJ2-1; 10 bases are a match to TRBD2. CDR3 size: 15 residues. Germline-derived CDR1 and CDR2 are MNHEY and SVGAGI. The V gene end was trimmed by 2 bases and the J gene end by 10 bases; junction bases not matched to a gene: 8. The CDR3 nucleotides are TGTGCCAGCAGTTACAGCCTAGCGGGAGTAGAGGAGCAGTTCTTC. Translation gives CASSYSLAGVEEQFF.

The chain couples TRBV7-2 to TRBJ1-5; 8 bases align to TRBD1. Looked up from germline, CDR1 is SGHTA and CDR2 is FQGNSA. V shed 3 bases and J 5 bases; nucleotides not matched to a gene: 6. The CDR3 has 15 residues. The CDR3 reads CASSLQGARYQPQHF. The CDR3 coding sequence is TGTGCCAGCAGCTTGCAGGGGGCTAGATATCAGCCCCAGCATTTT. The complete variable domain, with remaining parts taken from reference TRBV7-2 and TRBJ1-5, reads GAGVSQSPSNKVTEKGKDVELRCDPISGHTALYWYRQSLGQGLEFLIYFQGNSAPDKSGLPSDRFSAERTGGSVSTLTIQRTQQEDSAVYLCASSLQGARYQPQHFGDGTRLSIL.

CDR3 DNA: TGTGCCAGCAGCTTGAGAGGAGCTTACAATGAGCAGTTCTTC. Protein: CASSLRGAYNEQFF. This chain links TRBV7-8 with TRBJ2-1; no clear D gene. V was clipped by 3 bases and J by 4 bases, with 10 bases between them. Germline V gene data show CDR1 as SGHVS and CDR2 as FQNEAQ. The CDR3 is made up of 14 amino acids.

This clone was counted once. The V call is TRBV29-1, the J call TRBJ2-7, with 12 bases lining up with TRBD2. After removal of 6 bases from V and 5 bases from J, the junction contained 11 bases not matched to a gene. The CDR3 contains 15 residues. The V gene's germline CDR1 is SQVTM and CDR2 ANQGSEA. The CDR3 DNA is TGCAGCGTCAAACCGCCGGGACTAGCGGGCGACGAGCAGTACTTC. It specifies CSVKPPGLAGDEQYF.

The J gene is TRBJ2-1, the V gene TRBV5-6; 7 bases are a match to TRBD1. J lost 4 bases, V lost 0 bases, and 10 bases had no gene match. This CDR3 is built from 17 residues. Per germline, CDR1 SGHDT and CDR2 YYEEEE. DNA for the CDR3: TGTGCCAGCAGCTTGGTCCTAATCCGGGACAGATACAATGAGCAGTTCTTC. Translated: CASSLVLIRDRYNEQFF.

The J gene is TRBJ1-2, the V gene TRBV18, with TRBD1 matching over 11 bases. Trimming cost V 3 bases and J 6 bases; bases outside gene matches: 3. The CDR3 covers 14 residues. Looked up from germline, CDR1 is KGHSH and CDR2 is LQKENI. CDR3 residues: CASSPGQGVDGYTF. CDR3 coding DNA: TGTGCCAGCTCACCGGGACAGGGGGTCGATGGCTACACCTTC.